The 15 T cell receptor beta chains below all came from one sample that was sequenced in a study of blood T cell repertoires in COVID-19. Assay used: immunoSEQ multiplex PCR; TCRdb lists only in-frame clones, some missing. The sample lists tens of thousands of clones; about 76% were seen once. The specimen was peripheral blood. The source of these receptors is a human donor in a cohort sampled during active COVID-19.

J is TRBJ1-4 and V is TRBV19, with 7 bases identical to TRBD1. This CDR3 is built from 17 residues. J was trimmed by 0 bases and V by 6 bases; bases with no gene match: 10. Germline CDR1 reads LNHDA; CDR2 reads SQIVND (reference sequence). DNA for the CDR3: TGTGCCAGTAGAACTAAGGGGGCGAATCCAACTAATGAAAAACTGTTTTTT. Translation gives CASRTKGANPTNEKLFF.

V is TRBV6-1 and J is TRBJ2-2, with TRBD2 matching 12 bases. J lost 6 bases, V lost 2 bases, and 1 base had no gene match. This CDR3 is 15 amino acids long. CDR1 MNHNS and CDR2 SASEGT come from the germline V gene. The CDR3 loop is CASSELAGGPGELFF. The CDR3 DNA is TGTGCCAGCAGTGAACTAGCGGGGGGGCCCGGGGAGCTGTTTTTT.

The genes are TRBV11-3 and TRBJ2-3; D call uncertain. Germline CDR1 SGHNT, CDR2 YENEEA. Deletions cut 8 bases from V and 2 bases from J, with 14 bases between. This CDR3 spans 14 amino acids. The CDR3 nucleotides read TGTGCCAGCTCCCCCCGCGGCCACACAGATACGCAGTATTTT. It specifies CASSPRGHTDTQYF.

The chain joins TRBV6-1 to TRBJ1-5; D gene uncertain. The CDR3 extends over 14 amino acids. CDR1 is MNHNS and CDR2 is SASEGT in the germline V gene. Trimming pared 2 bases from V and 6 bases from J, leaving 11 bases between. CDR3 in DNA: TGTGCCAGCAGTGAATTGGACTCAGGTCAGCCCCAGCATTTT. Its translation: CASSELDSGQPQHF.

The chain links TRBV19 to TRBJ2-5; tentatively, D is TRBD1 (6 bases). V was cut by 2 bases and J by 4 bases, with 8 bases left in between. Per germline, CDR1 LNHDA and CDR2 SQIVND (reference sequence). The length of the CDR3 is 13 residues. The CDR3 sequence: CASSITRGETQYF. In DNA form, the CDR3 reads TGTGCCAGTAGTATAACCAGGGGAGAGACCCAGTACTTC.

The sample holds a few counts of this clone. J is TRBJ2-3 and V is TRBV2, with a tentative D call TRBD1 (6 bases). The CDR3 runs 14 residues. Germline V CDR1 and CDR2: SNHLY, FYNNEI. V was pared by 2 bases and J by 2 bases, with 8 bases between. CDR3 sequence reads: CASSERDTTDTQYF. CDR3 DNA: TGTGCCAGCAGTGAAAGGGACACCACAGATACGCAGTATTTT. The full variable domain, in which reference TRBV2 and TRBJ2-3 provide the parts outside the CDR3, is EPEVTQTPSHQVTQMGQEVILRCVPISNHLYFYWYRQILGQKVEFLVSFYNNEISEKSEIFDDQFSVERPDGSNFTLKIRSTKLEDSAMYFCASSERDTTDTQYFGPGTRLTVL.

The rearrangement links TRBV19 to TRBJ2-1; TRBD2 matches at 9 bases. Germline trimming cut 3 bases from V and 8 bases from J; bases unmatched to any gene: 14. The length of the CDR3 is 17 residues. Germline CDR1 and CDR2: LNHDA and SQIVND (reference sequence). CDR3 nucleotide sequence: TGTGCCAGTAGTATGCCCACGGGGGCGGGAGGGGCGGATGAGCAGTTCTTC. It codes for CASSMPTGAGGADEQFF.

The rearrangement uses TRBV27 and TRBJ2-2; 8 nucleotides line up with TRBD1. With 0 bases clipped from V and 6 bases from J, the junction kept 3 bases outside the gene matches. Germline V gene data show CDR1 as MNHEY and CDR2 as SMNVEV (reference sequence). The CDR3 contains 15 residues. The CDR3 coding sequence is TGTGCCAGCAGTTTATCCAGGGGGCTGGCCGGGGAGCTGTTTTTT. Translating gives CASSLSRGLAGELFF.

The chain links TRBV19 to TRBJ1-6, with TRBD1 matching over 8 bases. The length of the CDR3 is 16 residues. CDR1 and CDR2 (germline): LNHDA, SQIVND (reference sequence). J lost 7 bases, V lost 3 bases, and 8 bases had no gene match. As DNA, the CDR3 is TGTGCCAGTAGTATGACCCCGGGGACAGGCAATTCACCCCTCCACTTT. It specifies CASSMTPGTGNSPLHF.

This sequence joins TRBV27 and TRBJ1-2, with 9 bases identical to TRBD1. The CDR3 sequence is 15 residues long. In germline, CDR1 is MNHEY, CDR2 SMNVEV (reference sequence). Trimming took 5 bases from V and 8 from J; bases not matched to a gene: 12. CDR3 nucleotide sequence: TGTGCCAGCAGTAAAACCCGGGACAGGGCTCGGGGCTACACCTTC. Its translation is CASSKTRDRARGYTF.

This chain links TRBV5-1 with TRBJ2-2; D is undetermined. Per the germline V gene, CDR1 is SGHRS and CDR2 is YFSETQ. Trimming left V 0 bases short and J 0 bases short, with 6 bases between. The CDR3 is 15 amino acids. The CDR3 spells CASSLELTNTGELFF. The CDR3 DNA reads TGCGCCAGCAGCTTGGAACTAACGAACACCGGGGAGCTGTTTTTT.

The chain is built from TRBV19 and TRBJ1-5; TRBD1 might be the D (6 bases). In germline, CDR1 is LNHDA, CDR2 SQIVND (reference sequence). The CDR3 is made up of 16 amino acids. V gave up 5 bases and J gave up 2 bases, with 16 bases separating them. CDR3 nucleotides: TGTGCCAGTAGTGAGGGGGGGGGTTCGGGCAATCAGCCCCAGCATTTT. Amino acid sequence: CASSEGGGSGNQPQHF.

V gene TRBV18 combines with J gene TRBJ1-5; maybe TRBD1 (6 bases). The V gene's germline CDR1 is KGHSH and CDR2 LQKENI. The CDR3 runs to 14 residues. Trimming took 3 bases from V and 5 from J, leaving 11 bases between them. In DNA form, the CDR3 reads TGTGCCAGCTCACCCACAGGGCCCCATCAGCCCCAGCATTTT. Translating gives CASSPTGPHQPQHF.

This clone has just a few counts. The chain links TRBV11-2 to TRBJ2-7; 7 bases map to TRBD2. The CDR3 spans 15 residues. Germline V CDR1 and CDR2: SGHAT, FQNNGV. The V segment lost 0 bases and the J segment 6 bases; nucleotides outside the gene matches: 8. Written as DNA, the CDR3 is TGTGCCAGCAGCTTAGACGAGCGGGATTTAAGCGAGCAGTACTTC. Translated, it gives CASSLDERDLSEQYF.

This chain links TRBV27 with TRBJ2-3, with 9 bases lining up with TRBD1. From germline, CDR1 is MNHEY and CDR2 SMNVEV (reference sequence). The CDR3 spans 16 residues. The V gene end was trimmed by 6 bases and the J gene end by 3 bases; junction bases not matched to a gene: 10. The CDR3 loop is CASSGRGDRVTDTQYF. The DNA of the CDR3 is TGTGCCAGCAGCGGACGTGGGGACAGGGTGACAGATACGCAGTATTTT.